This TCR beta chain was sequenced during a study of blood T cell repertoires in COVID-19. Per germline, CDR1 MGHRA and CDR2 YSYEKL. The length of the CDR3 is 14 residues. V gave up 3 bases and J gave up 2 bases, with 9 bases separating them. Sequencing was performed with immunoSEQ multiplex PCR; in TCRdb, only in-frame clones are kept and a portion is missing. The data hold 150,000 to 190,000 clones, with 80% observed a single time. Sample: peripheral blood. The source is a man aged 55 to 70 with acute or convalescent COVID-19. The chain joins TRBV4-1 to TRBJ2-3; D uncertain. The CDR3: CASSQPLFTDTQYF. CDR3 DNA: TGCGCCAGCAGCCAGCCCCTATTCACAGATACGCAGTATTTT.